The source of this T cell receptor (beta chain) is a study of cytomegalovirus exposure and HLA in healthy donors. The wider study: From donors who were HLA-typed, an early data release held 65 million to 85 million unique TCRs.

Broader study findings: Sequences of the TCR beta chain were said to predict the HLA-A and HLA-B alleles of most subjects accurately. An apparent linkage of common viral pathogens to several of the most significant clusters emerged in a later analysis.

V was trimmed by 1 base and J by 0 bases, leaving 9 bases between them. This CDR3 has 15 amino acids. CDR1 and CDR2 from the germline V gene are LGHNA and YSLEER. Details on this clone: Its antigen is unknown.

PCR employed 60 Vbeta and 13 Jbeta primers. Data came from immunoSEQ multiplex PCR; TCRdb stores just in-frame clones and leaves some out. The sample yields about 110,000 clones, approximately 70% seen once. Sequenced material: PBMCs. This sequence joins TRBV4-3 and TRBJ2-5, with D perhaps matching TRBD1 (6 bases). This TCR was recovered from a boy aged 5-17 years in good health and CMV-seronegative. The DNA for the CDR3 is TGCGCCAGCAGCCAAGGCAGGGGTTACCAAGAGACCCAGTACTTC. This encodes CASSQGRGYQETQYF.